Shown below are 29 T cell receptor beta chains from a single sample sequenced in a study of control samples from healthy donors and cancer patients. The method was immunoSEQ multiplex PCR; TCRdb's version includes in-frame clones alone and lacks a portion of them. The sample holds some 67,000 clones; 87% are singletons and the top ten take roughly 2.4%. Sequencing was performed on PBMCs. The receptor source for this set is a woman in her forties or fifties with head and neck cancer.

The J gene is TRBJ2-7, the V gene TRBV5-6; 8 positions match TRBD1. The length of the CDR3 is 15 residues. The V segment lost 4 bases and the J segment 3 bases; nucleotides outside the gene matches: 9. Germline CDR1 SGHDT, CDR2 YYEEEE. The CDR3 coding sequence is TGTGCCAGCAGCCCTTACGGACAGGGTGGCTACGAGCAGTACTTC. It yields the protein CASSPYGQGGYEQYF.

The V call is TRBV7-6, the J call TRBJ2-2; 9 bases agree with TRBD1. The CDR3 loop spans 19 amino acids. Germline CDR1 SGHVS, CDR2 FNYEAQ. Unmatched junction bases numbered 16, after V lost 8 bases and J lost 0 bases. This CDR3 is CASHRGTGIGGANTGELFF. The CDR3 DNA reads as TGTGCCAGCCACCGGGGGACAGGGATAGGAGGCGCGAACACCGGGGAGCTGTTTTTT.

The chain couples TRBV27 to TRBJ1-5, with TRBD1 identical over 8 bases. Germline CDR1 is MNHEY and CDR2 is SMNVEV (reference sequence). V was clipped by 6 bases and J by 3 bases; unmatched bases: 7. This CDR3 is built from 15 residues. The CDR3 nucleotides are TGTGCCAGCAGCCAAGGACAGGGATACAATCAGCCCCAGCATTTT. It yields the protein CASSQGQGYNQPQHF.

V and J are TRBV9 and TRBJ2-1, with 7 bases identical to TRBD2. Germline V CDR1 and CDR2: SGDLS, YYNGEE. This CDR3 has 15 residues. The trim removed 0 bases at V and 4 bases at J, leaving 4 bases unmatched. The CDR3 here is CASSVVVGGYNEQFF. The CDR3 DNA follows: TGTGCCAGCAGCGTAGTTGTGGGGGGGTACAATGAGCAGTTCTTC.

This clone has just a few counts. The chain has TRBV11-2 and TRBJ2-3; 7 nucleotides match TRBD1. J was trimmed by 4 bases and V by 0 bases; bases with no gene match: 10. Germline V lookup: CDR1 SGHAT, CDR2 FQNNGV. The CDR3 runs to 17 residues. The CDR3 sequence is CASSLERGRGKADTQYF. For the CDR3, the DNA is TGTGCCAGCAGCTTAGAAAGGGGCAGGGGGAAGGCAGATACGCAGTATTTT. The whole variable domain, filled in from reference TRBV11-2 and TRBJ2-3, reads EAGVAQSPRYKIIEKRQSVAFWCNPISGHATLYWYQQILGQGPKLLIQFQNNGVVDDSQLPKDRFSAERLKGVDSTLKIQPAKLEDSAVYLCASSLERGRGKADTQYFGPGTRLTVL.

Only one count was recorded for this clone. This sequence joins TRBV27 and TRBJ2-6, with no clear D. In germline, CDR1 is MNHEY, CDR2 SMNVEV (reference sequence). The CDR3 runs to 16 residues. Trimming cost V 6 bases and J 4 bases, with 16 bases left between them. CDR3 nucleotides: TGTGCCAGCAGCATCCAGACCGGCCCAGGGGCCAACGTCCTGACTTTC. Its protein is CASSIQTGPGANVLTF.

The CDR3 nucleotides are TGTGCCAGCAGCTCAACAGTGGAGGGGGCGAGCGGCTACACCTTC. Protein: CASSSTVEGASGYTF. The J gene is TRBJ1-2, the V gene TRBV7-6, with 7 positions matching TRBD1. With 4 bases clipped from V and 8 bases from J, the junction kept 13 bases outside the gene matches. CDR1 is SGHVS, CDR2 FNYEAQ, per germline. CDR3 length: 15 residues. The full variable domain, in which reference TRBV7-6 and TRBJ1-2 provide the parts outside the CDR3, is GAGVSQSPRYKVTKRGQDVALRCDPISGHVSLYWYRQALGQGPEFLTYFNYEAQQDKSGLPNDRFSAERPEGSISTLTIQRTEQRDSAMYRCASSSTVEGASGYTFGSGTRLTVV.

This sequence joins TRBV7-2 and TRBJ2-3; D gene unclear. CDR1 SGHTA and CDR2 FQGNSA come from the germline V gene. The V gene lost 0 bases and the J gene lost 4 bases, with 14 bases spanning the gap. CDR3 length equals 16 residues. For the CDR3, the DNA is TGTGCCAGCAGCTTAGCTCTGGATCTCCGCGCAGATACGCAGTATTTT. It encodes CASSLALDLRADTQYF.

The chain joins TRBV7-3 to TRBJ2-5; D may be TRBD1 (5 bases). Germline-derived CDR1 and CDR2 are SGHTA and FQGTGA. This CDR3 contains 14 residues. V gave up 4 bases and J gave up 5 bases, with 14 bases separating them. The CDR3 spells CASSYSGSGETQYF. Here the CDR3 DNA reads TGTGCCAGCAGCTATTCAGGGTCCGGTGAGACCCAGTACTTC.

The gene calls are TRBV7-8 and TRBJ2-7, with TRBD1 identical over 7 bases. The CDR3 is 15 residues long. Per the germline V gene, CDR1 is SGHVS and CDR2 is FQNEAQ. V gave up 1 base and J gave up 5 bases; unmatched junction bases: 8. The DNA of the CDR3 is TGTGCCAGCAGCTTAGAGGGACAGCCGAATCACGAGCAGTACTTC. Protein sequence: CASSLEGQPNHEQYF. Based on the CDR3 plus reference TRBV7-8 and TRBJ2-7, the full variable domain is GAGVSQSPRYKVAKRGQDVALRCDPISGHVSLFWYQQALGQGPEFLTYFQNEAQLDKSGLPSDRFFAERPEGSVSTLKIQRTQQEDSAVYLCASSLEGQPNHEQYFGPGTRLTVT.

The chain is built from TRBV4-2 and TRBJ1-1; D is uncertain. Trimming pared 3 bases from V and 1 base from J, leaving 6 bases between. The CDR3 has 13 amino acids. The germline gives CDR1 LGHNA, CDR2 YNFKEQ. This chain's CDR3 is CASSQRENTEAFF. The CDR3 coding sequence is TGTGCCAGCAGCCAGAGGGAGAACACTGAAGCTTTCTTT.

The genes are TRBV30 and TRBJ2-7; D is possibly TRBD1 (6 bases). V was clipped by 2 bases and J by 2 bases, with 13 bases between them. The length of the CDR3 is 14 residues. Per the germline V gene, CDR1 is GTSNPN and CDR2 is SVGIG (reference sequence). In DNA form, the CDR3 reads TGTGCCTGGAGTAAGACAGGCAATACCTACGAGCAGTACTTC. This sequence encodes CAWSKTGNTYEQYF.

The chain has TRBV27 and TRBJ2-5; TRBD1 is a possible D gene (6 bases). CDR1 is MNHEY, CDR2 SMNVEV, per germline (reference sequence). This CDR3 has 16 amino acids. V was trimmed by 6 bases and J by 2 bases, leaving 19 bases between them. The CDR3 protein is CASRKIRDIAQETQYF. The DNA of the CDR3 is TGTGCCAGCAGAAAGATACGGGACATAGCTCAAGAGACCCAGTACTTC.

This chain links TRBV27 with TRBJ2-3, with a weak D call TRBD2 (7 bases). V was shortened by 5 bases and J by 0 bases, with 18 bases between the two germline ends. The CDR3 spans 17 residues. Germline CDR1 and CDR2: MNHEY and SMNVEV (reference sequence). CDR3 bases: TGTGCCAGCAGTCCCCGGGGGCTAGCGGTGAGCACAGATACGCAGTATTTT. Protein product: CASSPRGLAVSTDTQYF.

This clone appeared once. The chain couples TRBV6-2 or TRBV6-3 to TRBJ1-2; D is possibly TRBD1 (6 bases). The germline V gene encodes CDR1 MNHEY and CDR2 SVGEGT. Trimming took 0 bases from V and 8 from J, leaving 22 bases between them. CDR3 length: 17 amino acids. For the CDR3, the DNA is TGTGCCAGCAGTTACTCGGTGCGGCGGGGACATTTGGCAGGCTACACCTTC. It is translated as CASSYSVRRGHLAGYTF.

CDR3 protein: CASSLDQNQPQHF. In nucleotides, the CDR3 is TGTGCCAGCAGCTTGGATCAAAATCAGCCCCAGCATTTT. The chain links TRBV5-6 to TRBJ1-5; no clear D. Per germline, CDR1 SGHDT and CDR2 YYEEEE. Trimming shortened V by 0 bases and J by 4 bases, and 5 bases separated the two germline ends. The CDR3 totals 13 residues.

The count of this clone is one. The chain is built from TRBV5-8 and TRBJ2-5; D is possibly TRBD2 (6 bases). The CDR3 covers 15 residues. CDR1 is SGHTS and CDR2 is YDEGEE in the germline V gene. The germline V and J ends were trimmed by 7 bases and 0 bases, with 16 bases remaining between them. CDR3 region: CASRFGTQYQETQYF. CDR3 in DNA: TGTGCCAGCCGATTCGGGACTCAGTACCAAGAGACCCAGTACTTC. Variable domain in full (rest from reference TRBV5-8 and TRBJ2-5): EAGVTQSPTHLIKTRGQQATLRCSPISGHTSVYWYQQALGLGLQFLLWYDEGEERNRGNFPPRFSGRQFPNYSSELNVNALELEDSALYLCASRFGTQYQETQYFGPGTRLLVL.

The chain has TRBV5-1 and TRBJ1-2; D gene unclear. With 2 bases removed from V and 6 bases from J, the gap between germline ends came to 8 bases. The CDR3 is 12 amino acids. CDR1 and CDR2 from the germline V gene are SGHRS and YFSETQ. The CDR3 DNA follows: TGCGCCAGCAGCTTTTCGTTCGATGGCTACACCTTC. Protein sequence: CASSFSFDGYTF.

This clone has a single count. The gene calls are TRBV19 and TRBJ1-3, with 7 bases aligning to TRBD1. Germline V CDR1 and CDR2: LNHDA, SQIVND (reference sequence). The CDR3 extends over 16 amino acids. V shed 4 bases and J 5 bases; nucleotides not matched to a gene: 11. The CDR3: CASSNRGGEARNTIYF. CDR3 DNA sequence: TGTGCCAGTAGTAATCGAGGGGGCGAAGCAAGAAACACCATATATTTT.

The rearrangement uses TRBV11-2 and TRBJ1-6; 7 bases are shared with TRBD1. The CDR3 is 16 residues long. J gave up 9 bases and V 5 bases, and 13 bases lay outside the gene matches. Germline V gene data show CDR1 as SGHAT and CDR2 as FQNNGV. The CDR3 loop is CASSPLRQGRSSPLHF. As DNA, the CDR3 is TGTGCCAGCAGCCCCCTGAGACAGGGACGGTCTTCACCCCTCCACTTT.

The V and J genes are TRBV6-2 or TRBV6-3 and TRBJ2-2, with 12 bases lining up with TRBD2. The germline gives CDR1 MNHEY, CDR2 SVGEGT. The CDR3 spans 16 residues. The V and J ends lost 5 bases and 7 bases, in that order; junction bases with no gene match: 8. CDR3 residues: CASSRTSGGTGGELFF. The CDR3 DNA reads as TGTGCCAGCAGTCGTACTAGCGGGGGGACCGGCGGGGAGCTGTTTTTT.

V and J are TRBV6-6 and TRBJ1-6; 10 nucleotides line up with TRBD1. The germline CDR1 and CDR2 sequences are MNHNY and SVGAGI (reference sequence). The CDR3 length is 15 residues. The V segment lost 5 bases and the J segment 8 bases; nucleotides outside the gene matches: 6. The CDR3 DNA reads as TGTGCCAGCAGTCCGCCCGGGACAGGGGATTCACCCCTCCACTTT. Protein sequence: CASSPPGTGDSPLHF.

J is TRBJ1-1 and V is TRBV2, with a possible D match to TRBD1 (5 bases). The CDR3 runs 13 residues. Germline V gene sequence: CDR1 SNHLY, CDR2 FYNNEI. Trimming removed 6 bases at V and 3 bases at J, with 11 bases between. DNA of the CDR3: TGTGCCAGCAGGGGGCGGTTGGACACTGAAGCTTTCTTT. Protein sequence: CASRGRLDTEAFF.

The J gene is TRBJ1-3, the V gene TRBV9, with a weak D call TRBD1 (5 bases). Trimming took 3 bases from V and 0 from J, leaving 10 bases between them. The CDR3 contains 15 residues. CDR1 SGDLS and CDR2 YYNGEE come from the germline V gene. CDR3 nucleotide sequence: TGTGCCAGCAGCGATCAGGGATTCTCTGGAAACACCATATATTTT. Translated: CASSDQGFSGNTIYF.

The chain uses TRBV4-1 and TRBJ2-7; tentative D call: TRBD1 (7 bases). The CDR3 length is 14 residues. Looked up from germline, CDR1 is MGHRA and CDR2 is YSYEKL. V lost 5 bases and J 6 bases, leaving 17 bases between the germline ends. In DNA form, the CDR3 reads TGCGCCAGCAGCTCAGGGGGGCGAAGAGGCGAGCAGTACTTC. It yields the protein CASSSGGRRGEQYF.

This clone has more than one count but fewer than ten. The CDR3 reads CASSLLGEAQYF. The CDR3 nucleotides read TGTGCCAGCAGTTTATTGGGGGAGGCGCAGTATTTT. J is TRBJ2-3 and V is TRBV27, with D maybe TRBD2 (6 bases). The V and J ends lost 1 base and 10 bases respectively, with 9 bases between them. Per the germline V gene, CDR1 is MNHEY and CDR2 is SMNVEV (reference sequence). The CDR3 loop spans 12 amino acids.

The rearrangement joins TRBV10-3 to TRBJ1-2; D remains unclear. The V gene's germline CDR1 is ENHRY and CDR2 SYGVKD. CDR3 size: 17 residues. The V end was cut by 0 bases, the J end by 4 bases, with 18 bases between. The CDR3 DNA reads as TGTGCCATCAGTGAGTCGATTCGGGGTGGAATTACCTATGGCTACACCTTC. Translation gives CAISESIRGGITYGYTF.

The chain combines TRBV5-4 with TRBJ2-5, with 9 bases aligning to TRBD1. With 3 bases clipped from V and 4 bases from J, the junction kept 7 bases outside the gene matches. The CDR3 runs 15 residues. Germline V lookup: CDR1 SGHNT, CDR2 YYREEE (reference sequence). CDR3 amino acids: CASSSRTGEGETQYF. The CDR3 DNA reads TGTGCCAGCAGCTCCAGGACAGGGGAGGGAGAGACCCAGTACTTC.

CDR3 loop: CASRGGTGLYEQYF. In DNA form, the CDR3 reads TGTGCCAGCCGGGGCGGGACAGGGCTCTACGAGCAGTACTTC. This chain uses TRBV28 with TRBJ2-7; TRBD1 matches 9 bases. Per the germline V gene, CDR1 is MDHEN and CDR2 is SYDVKM. V dropped 8 bases and J dropped 3; count of bases not matched to a gene: 8. This CDR3 region has 14 residues.